Described below is a single TCR beta chain sequence and its context. One end of the junction varies from germline; a read error may be responsible. The CDR3 length is 14 residues. Germline CDR1 and CDR2: MNHEY and SVGAGI. Both 60 Vbeta primers and 13 Jbeta primers went into the PCR. Method: immunoSEQ multiplex PCR; TCRdb's copy keeps in-frame clones and lacks some. The sample lists some 170,000 clones; about four fifths were seen once. The entry originates in a study of cytomegalovirus exposure and HLA in healthy donors. The sequence derives from a woman aged 18-29 years in good health and CMV-seropositive. The V and J genes are TRBV6-5 and TRBJ1-2; D is unclear. The sequencing sample was made of PBMCs. This chain's CDR3 is CASSYSKKFWAPVF. DNA of the CDR3: TGTGCCAGCAGTTACTCGAAAAAGTTCTGGGCACCTGTCTTC.